A selection of T cell receptor beta chains follows, all from one sample in a study of blood T cell repertoires in COVID-19. Assay used: immunoSEQ multiplex PCR; TCRdb lists only in-frame clones, some missing. The sample contains roughly 260,000 clones, approximately 86% of which appear only once. Sequenced sample: PBMCs or T cells enriched from blood (not recorded which). These receptors were obtained from a woman in her 30s with acute COVID-19. CDR3s include the opening cysteine and the closing phenylalanine or tryptophan. A D gene is named only where the DNA matches it firmly. Only part of the rows carry a size: once, few, many, or a class if the clone is expanded.

d_call j_call clone_size v_call cdr3_nt cdr3_aa
- TRBJ2-3 - TRBV19 TGTGCCAGCCGCCCACAGGGAAAGGGCACAGATACGCAGTATTTT CASRPQGKGTDTQYF
- TRBJ1-1 - TRBV19 TGTGCCAGTAGACTGCGACGGGACACTGAAGCTTTCTTT CASRLRRDTEAFF
- TRBJ1-1 - TRBV13 TGTGCCAGCGCTGGGGGCACTATGAACACTGAAGCTTTCTTT CASAGGTMNTEAFF
- TRBJ1-2 - TRBV5-5 TGTGCCAGCAGCCGGGACACCCTTTGGGGCTACACCTTC CASSRDTLWGYTF
- TRBJ2-1 - TRBV5-1 TGCGCCAGCAGCTTTGGCGGGGAGCAGTTCTTC CASSFGGEQFF
- TRBJ1-3 once TRBV19 TGTGCCAGTAGTAGGGCCAGCTCTGGAAACACCATATATTTT CASSRASSGNTIYF
TRBD1 TRBJ1-1 - TRBV29-1 TGCAGCGTTGAAGCGGACAGGGTGGGAGCTTTCTTT CSVEADRVGAFF
- TRBJ1-5 once TRBV27 TGTGCCAGCGGAGGCCCGGGAACGTATCAGCCCCAGCATTTT CASGGPGTYQPQHF
- TRBJ2-7 - TRBV18 TGTGCCAGCTCGACCCAGGGAAACGAGCAGTACTTC CASSTQGNEQYF
- TRBJ1-5 - TRBV11-2 TGTGCCAGCAGCTTAGATAGCGGGGTCAATCAGCCCCAGCATTTT CASSLDSGVNQPQHF
TRBD1 TRBJ1-2 - TRBV28 TGTGCCAGCAGTCCCCCGACAGGGCCAGGCTACACCTTC CASSPPTGPGYTF
- TRBJ2-5 - TRBV4-2 TGTGCCAGCAGCCAAGGTCCCCAAACATCCGAAGAGACCCAGTACTTC CASSQGPQTSEETQYF
TRBD1 TRBJ2-7 - TRBV9 TGTGCCAGCAGCGCCGGGACAGGGGACTACGAGCAGTACTTC CASSAGTGDYEQYF
TRBD1 TRBJ2-1 - TRBV3-1/TRBV3-2 TGTGCCAGCAGCCAAGATCAGGGGGCCGGGGGTGCTGAGCAGTTCTTC CASSQDQGAGGAEQFF
TRBD1 TRBJ2-5 - TRBV7-9 TGTGCCAGCAGCTTCGCCTTCCAGGGGGCGCGGGAGACCCAGTACTTC CASSFAFQGARETQYF
- TRBJ1-1 - TRBV3-1/TRBV3-2 TGTGCCAGCAGCCTCTCGTCGGGGGGCGCCTCTGAAGCTTTCTTT CASSLSSGGASEAFF
- TRBJ2-5 - TRBV7-2 TGTGCCAGCAGCCGACAGCCTGTGGCCCAGTACTTC CASSRQPVAQYF
TRBD1 TRBJ1-1 many TRBV19 TGTGCCAGTCGGGAACCGGGACAGGTGGGGACAAACACTGAAGCTTTCTTT CASREPGQVGTNTEAFF
- TRBJ2-2 once TRBV6-5 TGTGCCAGCACCCGAGGCACCGGGGAGCTGTTTTTT CASTRGTGELFF
TRBD1 TRBJ2-1 few TRBV27 TGTGCCAGCAGTCAGGGGACAGGGGGAGAGGGAAATGAGCAGTTCTTC CASSQGTGGEGNEQFF
TRBD2 TRBJ2-3 - TRBV7-2 TGTGCCAGCAGCTTAAAGGCGGGGGGGCAGATGACAGATACGCAGTATTTT CASSLKAGGQMTDTQYF
TRBD2 TRBJ2-4 - TRBV10-3 TGTGCCACCTTCGGGGGGGCTGACATTCAGTACTTC CATFGGADIQYF
- TRBJ1-2 - TRBV29-1 TGCAGCGTTGAATCTTTCTCAGGGTCTGGCTACACCTTC CSVESFSGSGYTF
- TRBJ2-3 few TRBV5-1 TGCGCCAGCAGCTTGCAAGATACGCAGTATTTT CASSLQDTQYF
- TRBJ2-7 - TRBV5-5 TGTGCCAGCAGCTTCGGGACGGGAGCCTACGAGCAGTACTTC CASSFGTGAYEQYF
- TRBJ1-1 - TRBV20-1 TGCAGTGCTCCCCGACAGGAGCGAGCTTTCTTT CSAPRQERAFF
- TRBJ1-1 - TRBV27 TGTGCCAGCAGTTTTGGGGGGTCTGGTACTGAAGCTTTCTTT CASSFGGSGTEAFF
- TRBJ2-3 once TRBV5-4 TGTGCCAGCAGCTTGGATACAGGGATACGTGGCACAGATACGCAGTATTTT CASSLDTGIRGTDTQYF
TRBD1 TRBJ1-1 - TRBV7-8 TGTGCCAGCAGCTCCAGACAGGGGAAGTTCACTGAAGCTTTCTTT CASSSRQGKFTEAFF
- TRBJ1-2 once TRBV10-3 TGTGCCATCAGGGGGGCGCACTATGGCTACACCTTC CAIRGAHYGYTF
TRBD1 TRBJ2-2 - TRBV5-4 TGTGCCAGCAGCTTGTCGGACAGGGGGCCAATGGCCGGGGAGCTGTTTTTT CASSLSDRGPMAGELFF
TRBD1 TRBJ2-6 many TRBV2 TGTGCCAGCAGTGTTAGGTCGGAACAGGGGGACTCTGGGGCCAACGTCCTGACTTTC CASSVRSEQGDSGANVLTF
TRBD1 TRBJ1-3 - TRBV4-1 TGCGCCAGTCACGGGACAGGGCACTATCTCTCTGGAAACACCATATATTTT CASHGTGHYLSGNTIYF
- TRBJ1-2 - TRBV5-8 TGTGCCAGCAGCATTCGGAACTATGGCTACACCTTC CASSIRNYGYTF
TRBD2 TRBJ2-3 - TRBV25-1 TGTGCCAGCAGTGAAGAAGAAGGTAGCGGGGAATTGACAGATACGCAGTATTTT CASSEEEGSGELTDTQYF
- TRBJ2-5 - TRBV5-8 TGTGCCAGCAGCCAAGGAGGCGTCAGGTACCAAGAGACCCAGTACTTC CASSQGGVRYQETQYF
TRBD1 TRBJ2-7 - TRBV13 TGTGCCAGCACCCTTCGGGACAGGGTCCGGGAGCAGTACTTC CASTLRDRVREQYF
- TRBJ1-2 - TRBV28 TGTGCCAGCAGTTTTGGGCAGGGTTTGTATGGCTACACCTTC CASSFGQGLYGYTF
- TRBJ1-4 - TRBV7-2 TGTGCCAGCAGCCGAGGTCCTAATGAAAAACTGTTTTTT CASSRGPNEKLFF
- TRBJ1-1 - TRBV7-9 TGTGCCAGCAGCTTAGCAAGGGGCACTGAAGCTTTCTTT CASSLARGTEAFF
TRBD1 TRBJ1-2 - TRBV2 TGTGCCAGCAGTAGACAGGGGAACTATGGCTACACCTTC CASSRQGNYGYTF
- TRBJ2-1 - TRBV19 TGTGCCAGTAGTATATCGGGAGTAACCTACAATGAGCAGTTCTTC CASSISGVTYNEQFF
TRBD2 TRBJ2-1 - TRBV25-1 TGTGCCAGCAGTGAACCTAGCGGGGGTTTTAGTGAGCAGTTCTTC CASSEPSGGFSEQFF
- TRBJ2-3 - TRBV5-1 TGCGCCAGCAGCTTATCAGGGTCTGGAGGGTCCTTAAGCACAGATACGCAGTATTTT CASSLSGSGGSLSTDTQYF
TRBD1 TRBJ1-1 - TRBV3-1/TRBV3-2 TGTGCCAGCAGCCGAACGACAGGGAGTGCTGAAGCTTTCTTT CASSRTTGSAEAFF
TRBD1 TRBJ1-4 - TRBV6-2/TRBV6-3 TGTGCCAGCAGTTACAGGGACAGATATGAAAAACTGTTTTTT CASSYRDRYEKLFF
- TRBJ1-2 - TRBV30 TGTGCCTGGAGGACTTACGGCTACACCTTC CAWRTYGYTF
TRBD1 TRBJ1-6 few TRBV7-6 TGTGCCAGCAGCTTATCTGGGACAGGCATCTATAATTCACCCCTCCACTTT CASSLSGTGIYNSPLHF
- TRBJ1-5 - TRBV4-2 TGTGCCAGCAGCCAAGATTACAGGGCCAATCAGCCCCAGCATTTT CASSQDYRANQPQHF
- TRBJ2-1 - TRBV10-3 TGTGCCATCAGTAGGGGGACCTCCAGGAATGAGCAGTTCTTC CAISRGTSRNEQFF
- TRBJ1-5 - TRBV7-2 TGTGCCAGCAGCTTAGTCGCGGATAGCAATCAGCCCCAGCATTTT CASSLVADSNQPQHF